A single sample is the source of the 16 T cell receptor beta chains below, sequenced in a study of T cells in women clearing cervical HPV infection. Libraries were prepared by immunoSEQ multiplex PCR; TCRdb keeps only in-frame clonotypes and omits some of them. This sample's table has 25,000 to 35,000 clones. Sequencing was carried out using blood buffy coat. These receptors all come from a woman between 18 and 69 years old with a cervical HPV16 infection that either progressed to CIN3+ or cleared (not recorded which).

With respect to this clone: Read sequence stops 3 residues before the CDR3 end, and the germline J gene provides the missing end. The rearrangement links TRBV20-1 to TRBJ2-1, with TRBD2 matching over 7 bases. The V gene end was trimmed by 0 bases and the J gene end by 2 bases; junction bases not matched to a gene: 4. The CDR3 is 15 residues long. In germline, CDR1 is DFQATT, CDR2 SNEGSKA (reference sequence). The DNA read from the CDR3 is TGCAGTGCTAGAGATAGAAGCGGGGCCTACAATGAG. Protein product: CSARDRSGAYNE. The entire CDR3 is CSARDRSGAYNEQFF.

Points on this clone: The CDR3 end is not reached by the read, which stops 3 residues before it; the germline J gene fills it in. This chain connects TRBV5-6 to TRBJ1-1; D uncertain. CDR1 and CDR2 (germline): SGHDT, YYEEEE. The CDR3 has 12 amino acids. CDR3 sequence: CASSRRVAQAFF. The covered CDR3 bases are TGTGCCAGCAGCCGGCGGGTAGCCCAA.

For this clone: The CDR3 end is not reached by the read, which stops 3 residues before it; the germline J gene fills it in. This sequence joins TRBV20-1 and TRBJ2-7, with a tentative D call TRBD2 (7 bases). Germline V gene lookup returns CDR1 DFQATT and CDR2 SNEGSKA (reference sequence). CDR3 size: 12 residues. With 6 bases removed from V and 4 bases from J, the gap between germline ends came to 13 bases. This chain's CDR3 is CSAHEGGYEQYF. CDR3 bases read: TGCAGTGCGCACGAGGGGGGGTACGAG.

This CDR3 reads CASTVPGQGKYNEQFF. The sequenced CDR3 bases are TGTGCCAGCACTGTACCTGGACAGGGGAAATACAATGAG. The chain is built from TRBV6-2 or TRBV6-3 and TRBJ2-1; 9 bases agree with TRBD1. Coverage ceases 3 residues before the CDR3 finishes, and the germline J gene fills in the end. After removal of 7 bases from V and 4 bases from J, the junction contained 11 bases not matched to a gene. This CDR3 has 16 residues. Germline CDR1 is MNHEY and CDR2 is SVGEGT.

Of note for this clone: Sequencing ends 3 residues short of the CDR3 end; the germline J gene provides the rest. The genes are TRBV20-1 and TRBJ1-6, with D maybe TRBD1 (6 bases). Per germline, CDR1 DFQATT and CDR2 SNEGSKA (reference sequence). This CDR3 has 15 residues. Trimming cost V 5 bases and J 7 bases, with 18 bases left between them. Partial CDR3 DNA: TGCAGTGCTCCTATCTTACAGGGTGGGAATTCACCC. It yields the protein CSAPILQGGNSP. The entire CDR3 protein is CSAPILQGGNSPLHF.

Comment on this clone: Read sequence stops 3 residues before the CDR3 end, and the germline J gene provides the missing end. The rearrangement joins TRBV28 to TRBJ2-5, with 8 bases that match TRBD2. The CDR3 is 15 residues long. Germline CDR1 reads MDHEN; CDR2 reads SYDVKM. Trimming cost V 6 bases and J 3 bases; bases outside gene matches: 9. The CDR3 reads CASSHGLADEETQYF. CDR3 DNA (partial): TGTGCCAGCAGCCACGGACTAGCAGACGAAGAGACC. Full variable domain (rest looked up from reference TRBV28 and TRBJ2-5): DVKVTQSSRYLVKRTGEKVFLECVQDMDHENMFWYRQDPGLGLRLIYFSYDVKMKEKGDIPEGYSVSREKKERFSLILESASTNQTSMYLCASSHGLADEETQYFGPGTRLLVL.

To note about this clone: The DNA ends 3 residues before the CDR3 does, and the rest of the CDR3 is filled in from the germline J gene. The chain links TRBV2 to TRBJ2-7; D is possibly TRBD2 (7 bases). V was pared by 7 bases and J by 6 bases, with 25 bases between. The CDR3 length is 16 residues. Looked up from germline, CDR1 is SNHLY and CDR2 is FYNNEI. The CDR3 loop reads CASKGGTGGQNREQYF. The covered CDR3 bases are TGTGCCAGCAAGGGGGGGACGGGGGGCCAAAACCGCGAG.

Of note for this clone: The read falls 3 residues short of the CDR3 end, and the missing part is taken from the germline J gene. The V and J genes are TRBV19 and TRBJ1-4; 7 positions agree with TRBD1. J gave up 6 bases and V 5 bases, and 3 bases lay outside the gene matches. From germline, CDR1 is LNHDA and CDR2 SQIVND (reference sequence). This CDR3 has 13 amino acids. The CDR3: CASSDRVHEKLFF. CDR3 bases read: TGTGCCAGTAGTGACAGGGTGCATGAAAAA.

On this clone: The DNA ends 3 residues before the CDR3 does, and the rest of the CDR3 is filled in from the germline J gene. The chain employs TRBV7-2 and TRBJ2-1; weak D call: TRBD2 (7 bases). CDR1 is SGHTA, CDR2 FQGNSA, per germline. The length of the CDR3 is 13 residues. V was cut by 2 bases and J by 9 bases, with 11 bases left in between. CDR3 residues: CASSLRGAGEQFF. CDR3 DNA, as far as it was read: TGTGCCAGCAGCTTACGGGGGGCGGGTGAG.

As concerns this clone: The sequence runs out 3 residues before the end of the CDR3; the remainder is reconstructed from the germline J gene. The rearrangement uses TRBV7-2 and TRBJ2-3; D is unresolved. The CDR3 loop spans 13 amino acids. V was cut by 5 bases and J by 0 bases, with 6 bases left in between. Per germline, CDR1 SGHTA and CDR2 FQGNSA. The part of the CDR3 DNA that was read is TGTGCCAGCAGCACACAAAGCACAGATACG. Protein sequence: CASSTQSTDT. The complete CDR3 reads CASSTQSTDTQYF.

About this clone itself: The read falls 3 residues short of the CDR3 end, and the missing part is taken from the germline J gene. V gene TRBV6-2 or TRBV6-3 combines with J gene TRBJ1-4, with D hard to call. The germline gives CDR1 MNHEY, CDR2 SVGEGT. The CDR3 length is 14 residues. The V end lost 5 bases, the J end lost 3 bases, and 10 bases lay between the germline ends. The CDR3 sequence: CASSALPPNEKLFF. The CDR3 DNA, read in part, is TGTGCCAGCAGTGCCCTACCGCCTAATGAAAAA.

For this clone: The read ends 3 residues before the CDR3 terminus; that terminus is restored from the germline J gene. The chain has TRBV2 and TRBJ1-5; weak D call: TRBD1 (5 bases). Between the trimmed V and J ends, which lost 3 bases and 6 bases, there was a span of 12 bases. The CDR3 runs to 14 residues. Looked up from germline, CDR1 is SNHLY and CDR2 is FYNNEI. The covered CDR3 bases are TGTGCCAGCAGTGACAGGGTATGGAGTCAGCCC. Residues: CASSDRVWSQP. The whole CDR3 protein is CASSDRVWSQPQHF. Complete variable domain (other parts from reference TRBV2 and TRBJ1-5): EPEVTQTPSHQVTQMGQEVILRCVPISNHLYFYWYRQILGQKVEFLVSFYNNEISEKSEIFDDQFSVERPDGSNFTLKIRSTKLEDSAMYFCASSDRVWSQPQHFGDGTRLSIL.

As to this clone: The missing CDR3 end, 3 residues past where the read stops, is filled in from the germline J gene. The rearrangement links TRBV5-6 to TRBJ1-2; possible D gene TRBD1, 6 bases. Germline V lookup: CDR1 SGHDT, CDR2 YYEEEE. V dropped 3 bases and J dropped 7 bases, with 13 bases sitting between them. This CDR3 is built from 13 residues. The sequenced part of the CDR3 DNA is TGTGCCAGCAGCTCCTTGACAGGACTTGGC. This translates into CASSSLTGLG. The full CDR3 is CASSSLTGLGYTF.

A note on this clone: The missing CDR3 end, 3 residues past where the read stops, is filled in from the germline J gene. The V call is TRBV7-8, the J call TRBJ1-2; 9 bases align to TRBD1. The V segment lost 5 bases and the J segment 7 bases; nucleotides outside the gene matches: 8. CDR1 and CDR2 (germline): SGHVS, FQNEAQ. The CDR3 length is 14 residues. This CDR3 is CASSQWTGALGYTF. The sequenced CDR3 bases are TGTGCCAGCAGCCAGTGGACAGGGGCTCTTGGC.

To note about this clone: The read ends 3 residues before the CDR3 terminus; that terminus is restored from the germline J gene. The rearrangement links TRBV30 to TRBJ1-1; 7 bases map to TRBD1. The CDR3 sequence is 12 residues long. With 2 bases clipped from V and 7 bases from J, the junction kept 4 bases outside the gene matches. Germline CDR1 reads GTSNPN; CDR2 reads SVGIG (reference sequence). CDR3 bases read: TGTGCCTGGAGTACCACAGGGGTTGAA. Residues: CAWSTTGVE. Given in full, the CDR3 is CAWSTTGVEAFF.

Details on this clone: The read ends 3 residues shy of where the CDR3 ends; the end is completed using the germline J gene. The chain links TRBV10-3 to TRBJ2-1, with 7 bases that match TRBD2. V gave up 6 bases and J gave up 6 bases; unmatched junction bases: 14. This CDR3 is 16 amino acids long. Germline CDR1 and CDR2: ENHRY and SYGVKD. CDR3 residues: CAIRGQRENLANEQFF. Incomplete CDR3 DNA: TGTGCCATCAGGGGCCAGCGGGAAAATTTGGCCAATGAG.